The 5 T cell receptor beta chains below were found in one sample sequenced in a study of vaccination and CD4 T cells after COVID-19. Regarding treatment: approximately 9-day PBMC culture with coronavirus spike peptide pools or control peptides (ViraFEST assay). No antigens are known for them. Sequence data for DNA of cultured CD4+ T cells were generated by the Oncomine TCR Beta short-read assay. TCRdb re-derived calls from the PCR reads in MiXCR, one entry per CDR3 protein. Counted here are about 21,000 distinct CDR3 sequences, 40% to 60% occurring once; the ten biggest clones make up approximately 9%. What was sequenced was CD4+ T cells from blood, cultured in vitro. These receptors all come from a human donor who had recovered from COVID-19.

This clonotype was counted between two and nine times. As DNA, the CDR3 is TGTGCCAGCAGCTTCACACAGGGAGGGACCGGGGAGCTGTTTTTT. As protein: CASSFTQGGTGELFF. The chain uses TRBV7-2 and TRBJ2-2; a possible D gene is TRBD2 (7 bases). Trimming took 3 bases from V and 5 from J, leaving 13 bases between them. CDR3 size: 15 residues. Germline CDR1 is SGHTA and CDR2 is FQGNSA. The whole variable domain, remainder taken from reference TRBV7-2 and TRBJ2-2, is GAGVSQSPSNKVTEKGKDVELRCDPISGHTALYWYRQSLGQGLEFLIYFQGNSAPDKSGLPSDRFSAERTGGSVSTLTIQRTQQEDSAVYLCASSFTQGGTGELFFGEGSRLTVL.

The table lists this clonotype with a few counts. This chain joins TRBV2 and TRBJ1-2; D call uncertain. Trimming removed 6 bases at V and 0 bases at J, with 11 bases between. CDR1 is SNHLY, CDR2 FYNNEI, per germline. This CDR3 region has 14 residues. The CDR3 reads CASRGTAANYGYTF. Here the CDR3 DNA reads TGTGCCAGCAGAGGAACAGCAGCTAACTATGGCTACACCTTC.

The CDR3 DNA is TGTGCCAGCAGTCCCCCCTCGGGGCGGGACGATACCGGGGAGCTGTTTTTT. Translation gives CASSPPSGRDDTGELFF. The gene calls are TRBV12-3 or TRBV12-4 and TRBJ2-2, with a possible D match to TRBD2 (6 bases). The CDR3 runs to 17 residues. Trimming pared 5 bases from V and 5 bases from J, leaving 21 bases between.

The chain joins TRBV19 to TRBJ2-3, with TRBD1 matching 11 bases. Germline trimming cut 8 bases from V and 4 bases from J; bases unmatched to any gene: 8. CDR1 LNHDA and CDR2 SQIVND come from the germline V gene (reference sequence). The CDR3 length is 15 residues. The CDR3 loop is CASHRGTGGPDTQYF. In DNA, the CDR3 is TGTGCCAGTCACCGCGGGACAGGGGGACCAGATACGCAGTATTTT.

The V gene is TRBV19, the J gene TRBJ2-1; D perhaps matches TRBD2 (6 bases). CDR1 LNHDA and CDR2 SQIVND come from the germline V gene (reference sequence). V dropped 5 bases and J dropped 7 bases, with 15 bases sitting between them. The CDR3 consists of 14 residues. DNA for the CDR3: TGTGCCAGTAGTCGGGACTGGAGGGTAAATGAGCAGTTCTTC. Translated: CASSRDWRVNEQFF. Looking up the rest from reference TRBV19 and TRBJ2-1 gives the full variable domain: DGGITQSPKYLFRKEGQNVTLSCEQNLNHDAMYWYRQDPGQGLRLIYYSQIVNDFQKGDIAEGYSVSREKKESFPLTVTSAQKNPTAFYLCASSRDWRVNEQFFGPGTRLTVL.